This TCR beta chain was found in a study of regulatory T cells in long-lasting Graves disease (dated by TCRdb to the early 2020s). Study-level background: In the newly diagnosed Graves' disease group, patients had been taking antithyroid drugs for less than 3 months. The study took place in China and was registered as a clinical trial. Persistent Graves' disease patients were compared with newly diagnosed Graves' disease patients by peripheral blood TCR sequencing and RNA sequencing. A total of around 35 samples underwent TCR sequencing, from about 13 patients with persistent Graves' disease and roughly 20 patients with newly diagnosed Graves' disease.

At the junction V is shortened by 3 bases and J by 10 bases, with 13 bases in between. Inclusive of the bounding cysteine and phenylalanine, the CDR3 is 13 residues long. Only the CDR3 region is kept as DNA, spanning 39 bases read in frame from base 1. As encoded in the germline V gene (reference sequence), CDR1 is LNHDA while CDR2 is SQIVND. Libraries were constructed by multiplex PCR. The instrument given in TCRdb is Illumina HiSeq 4000. iRepertoire HTBI primers and Arm-PCR amplification of CDR3 regions were used to construct TCR beta libraries. PCR products were gel purified before sequencing. On the authors' methods: A total of fewer than 80 TRBV and some 15 TRBJ segments were identified across samples and were used for gene usage analysis of CDR3 amino acid clonotypes. COPE and FqMerger were used to merge the filtered high-quality paired reads into contigs. BLAST was used to align contigs to IMGT TRBV, TRBD and TRBJ reference genes, and CDR3 was defined according to IMGT. Any clonotype with a frequency above 0.1% was classified as a highly expanded clone. Repertoire diversity was measured by Shannon entropy, and V-J evenness by the Gini coefficient. A clonotype found in more than one individual was treated as public. TCRdb's own reprocessing of the public reads used fastp at Q25 and MiXCR and kept productive beta chains. For every CDR3 protein sequence, its rows merge into one entry that carries the most common genes and DNA. The V and J calls shown here were made by TCRdb, not taken from the authors' results. This sample has 350,000 to 550,000 distinct CDR3 sequences in its table, and more than 13% of those were observed once. The ten largest make up around 17% of the sample.

The full study reports these points: Sequencing and analysis were limited to the TCR beta chain. The small sample size was acknowledged by the authors as a limitation that may reduce accuracy. Compared with newly diagnosed patients, patients with persistent Graves' disease had lower TCR Shannon entropy and fewer highly expanded clones, which suggests clonal expansion. A larger number of public clonotypes was shared among persistent patients (around 2,700) than among newly diagnosed patients (roughly 1,000). Peripheral blood alone was examined, since thyroid tissue, which constituted the primary lesion, could not be accessed. Preferential use of TRBV28, TRBJ1-2 and TRBJ2-5 was observed in persistent disease, whereas TRBV20-1 and TRBJ2-1 were favored in newly diagnosed disease.

The label giving this sample's time point can be read as: newly diagnosed GD, antithyroid drugs for less than 3 months. RNA was extracted from PBMCs in TRIzol for both TCR sequencing and RNA sequencing. The diagnosis of Graves' disease followed American Thyroid Association guidelines. Patients for the study were recruited at an endocrinology department in Xi'an, China. From each patient, around 9 milliliters of peripheral blood was collected into an EDTA anticoagulant tube. PBMCs were isolated by Ficoll Paque Plus density gradient separation without further T cell sorting. An Agilent 2100 Bioanalyzer and agarose gel were used to check RNA quality, while a NanoDrop 2000 measured RNA concentration. Details on this clonotype: Its specific antigen is unknown. No base-level quality is on record; no much larger clone is a single base apart.

These data were likewise used in another study, on T cells in Graves' hyperthyroidism and ophthalmopathy. Drawing on the second study: Stable Graves' hyperthyroidism was defined as the absence of progression to ophthalmopathy over 18 months of follow-up. Hyperthyroidism patients were aged 18 to 65 years and newly diagnosed, with disease duration of less than 2 months. Patients with uncontrolled infections, other autoimmune diseases, pregnancy or lactation were excluded. Diagnoses relied on clinical symptoms, serum thyroxine and TRAb, thyroid ultrasound and orbital computed tomography. The first round of RT-PCR for the TCR CDR3 was performed with the HTBI primer set and the Qiagen OneStep RT-PCR kit. Most expanded thyroid clonotypes (frequency above 0.001) were also detected in blood, a finding suggesting that blood repertoires may reflect thyroid immune responses. A model built on a 13 V-J signature distinguished ophthalmopathy from stable hyperthyroidism, reaching approximately 89% sensitivity and under 84% specificity in cross-validation and 80%/75% in testing. In validation, progression to ophthalmopathy was predicted by the model with 70% to 71% sensitivity and around 76% specificity, a median of roughly six months before onset. To identify distinguishing TCR V-J signatures, a discovery cohort of around 100 patients was used, comprising 43 with Graves' ophthalmopathy and under 60 with stable Graves' hyperthyroidism. Whether ophthalmopathy could be predicted prospectively was tested in an independent validation cohort made up of about 18 hyperthyroidism patients plus 17 patients who later progressed to ophthalmopathy. For training and testing, the 80 to 100 patients in the discovery cohort were randomly divided in a 7:3 ratio. Thyroid tissue and blood T-cell repertoires from about six Graves' hyperthyroidism patients were also compared in the study. After sampling, hyperthyroidism patients received methimazole starting at 30 mg daily, and ophthalmopathy patients received high-dose intravenous methylprednisolone. The libraries were constructed in a second round of multiplex PCR and then size-selected and purified. Libraries were sequenced paired-end with 100 bp reads on an Illumina HiSeq2000. Raw data were processed with SOAPnuke, discarding reads with adapters, uncalled bases, mean Phred below 15, or no exact constant-primer or identifier match. COPE v1.2.5 was used to merge high-quality paired reads, and clonotypes were defined as unique nucleotide sequences. Clonotypes were aligned to IMGT TRBV, TRBD and TRBJ reference segments using MiTCR v1.1. The analysis was restricted to V-J combinations with a frequency above 0.0001, which together covered 99% to 99.2% of the repertoires. A TCS score was defined as the ratio of F50 (clonal expansion) to E x V (chaos), with BLOSUM62-based TCRdist applied between CDR3 peptides within each V-J. Welch's t-statistics and random forest reduced just over 500 V-J features to 13, which were used in a naive Bayes classifier (R e1071). Sample size was not statistically predetermined, and blinding of investigators to group allocation was not performed. TCR Vbeta CDR3 sequencing of some 140 peripheral blood samples (roughly 41 ophthalmopathy, about 80 hyperthyroidism and approximately 17 progressor patients) is reported in the paper.

The sequence joins TRBV19 to TRBJ2-1; tentative D gene TRBD2, with 5 bases matching. Sequenced material: peripheral blood mononuclear cells (PBMCs), taken at new diagnosis, from a patient treated with antithyroid drugs. The sequence was collected from a woman aged 25-40 years with Graves disease. Donor details come from another sample of the same person, matched by shared clones. The DNA is TGTGCCAGTAGTATTCCCGGGGTGAGGGAGCAGTTCTTC. Translated, it gives CASSIPGVREQFF.